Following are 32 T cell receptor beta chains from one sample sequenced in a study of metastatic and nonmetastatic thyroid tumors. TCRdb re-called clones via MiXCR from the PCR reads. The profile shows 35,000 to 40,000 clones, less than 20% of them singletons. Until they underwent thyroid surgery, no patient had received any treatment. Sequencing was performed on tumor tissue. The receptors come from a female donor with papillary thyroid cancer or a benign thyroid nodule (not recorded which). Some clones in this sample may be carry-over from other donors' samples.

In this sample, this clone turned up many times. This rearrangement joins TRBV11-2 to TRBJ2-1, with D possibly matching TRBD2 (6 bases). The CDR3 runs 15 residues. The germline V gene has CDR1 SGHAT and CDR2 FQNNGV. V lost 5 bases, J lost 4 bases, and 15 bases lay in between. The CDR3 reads CASSPLAIGYNEQFF. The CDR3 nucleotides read TGTGCCAGCAGCCCGCTAGCGATAGGGTACAATGAGCAGTTCTTC.

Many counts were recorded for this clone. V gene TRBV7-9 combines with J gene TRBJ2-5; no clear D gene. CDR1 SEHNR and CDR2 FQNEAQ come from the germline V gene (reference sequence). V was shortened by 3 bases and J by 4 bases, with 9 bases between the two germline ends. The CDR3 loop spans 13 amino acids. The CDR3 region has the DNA TGTGCCAGCAGCTTGGCGACGGTAGAGACCCAGTACTTC. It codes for CASSLATVETQYF.

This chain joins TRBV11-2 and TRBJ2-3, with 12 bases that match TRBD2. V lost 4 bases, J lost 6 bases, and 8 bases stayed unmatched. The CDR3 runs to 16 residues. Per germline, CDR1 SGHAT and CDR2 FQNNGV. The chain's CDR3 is CASSYRTSGASDTQYF. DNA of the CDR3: TGTGCCAGCAGCTACCGGACTAGCGGGGCATCTGATACGCAGTATTTT.

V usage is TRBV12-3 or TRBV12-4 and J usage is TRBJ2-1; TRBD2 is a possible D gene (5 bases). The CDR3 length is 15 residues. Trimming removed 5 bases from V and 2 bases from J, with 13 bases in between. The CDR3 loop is CASSRTRRPYNEQFF. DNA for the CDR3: TGTGCCAGCAGTAGGACGAGGAGGCCCTACAATGAGCAGTTCTTC.

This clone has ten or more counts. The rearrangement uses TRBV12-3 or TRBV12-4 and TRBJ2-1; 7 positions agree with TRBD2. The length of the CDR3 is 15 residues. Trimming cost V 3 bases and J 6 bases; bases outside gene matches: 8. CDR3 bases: TGTGCCAGCAGTTTGGAGGGAGGGCCCAGCAATGAGCAGTTCTTC. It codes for CASSLEGGPSNEQFF.

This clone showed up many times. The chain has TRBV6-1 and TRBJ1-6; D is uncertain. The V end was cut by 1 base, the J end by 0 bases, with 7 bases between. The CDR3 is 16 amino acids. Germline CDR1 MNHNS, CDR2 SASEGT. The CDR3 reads CASSEGLSSYNSPLHF. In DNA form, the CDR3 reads TGTGCCAGCAGTGAAGGGCTGAGCTCCTATAATTCACCCCTCCACTTT.

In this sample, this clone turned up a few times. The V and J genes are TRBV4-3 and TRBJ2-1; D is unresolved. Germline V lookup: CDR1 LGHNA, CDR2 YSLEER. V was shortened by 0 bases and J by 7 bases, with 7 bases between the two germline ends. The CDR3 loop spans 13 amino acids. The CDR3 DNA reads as TGCGCCAGCAGCCAAGAATTAAGTAATGAGCAGTTCTTC. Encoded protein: CASSQELSNEQFF.

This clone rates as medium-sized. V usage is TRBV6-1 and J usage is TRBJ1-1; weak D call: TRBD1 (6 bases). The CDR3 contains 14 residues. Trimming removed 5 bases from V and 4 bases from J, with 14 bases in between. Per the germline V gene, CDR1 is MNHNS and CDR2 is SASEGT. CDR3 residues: CASSSGAPITEAFF. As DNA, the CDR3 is TGTGCCAGCAGTTCAGGGGCACCAATCACTGAAGCTTTCTTT.

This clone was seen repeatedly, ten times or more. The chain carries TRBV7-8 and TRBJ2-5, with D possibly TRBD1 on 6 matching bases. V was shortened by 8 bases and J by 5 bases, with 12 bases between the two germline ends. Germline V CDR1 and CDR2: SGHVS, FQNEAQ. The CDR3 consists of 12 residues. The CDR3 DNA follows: TGTGCCAGCGGAACAGGGTTCGAGACCCAGTACTTC. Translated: CASGTGFETQYF.

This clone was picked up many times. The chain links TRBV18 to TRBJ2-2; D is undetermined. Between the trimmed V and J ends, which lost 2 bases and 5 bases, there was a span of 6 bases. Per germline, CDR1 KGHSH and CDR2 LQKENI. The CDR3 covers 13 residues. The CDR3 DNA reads TGTGCCAGCTCACCAGGGTCTACCGGGGAGCTGTTTTTT. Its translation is CASSPGSTGELFF.

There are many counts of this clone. The DNA for the CDR3 is TGCGCCAGCAGCCGCATGTCTTCAGAGACCCAGTACTTC. Its protein product is CASSRMSSETQYF. This chain connects TRBV4-1 to TRBJ2-5; no clear D. Germline V gene data show CDR1 as MGHRA and CDR2 as YSYEKL. The CDR3 totals 13 residues. The V gene lost 4 bases and the J gene lost 4 bases, with 10 bases spanning the gap.

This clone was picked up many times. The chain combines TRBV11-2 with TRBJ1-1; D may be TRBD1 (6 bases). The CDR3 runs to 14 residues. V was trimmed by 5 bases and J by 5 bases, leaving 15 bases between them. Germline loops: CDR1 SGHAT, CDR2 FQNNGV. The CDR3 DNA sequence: TGTGCCAGCAGCCCCGACAGGATCAGTACTGAAGCTTTCTTT. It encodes CASSPDRISTEAFF.

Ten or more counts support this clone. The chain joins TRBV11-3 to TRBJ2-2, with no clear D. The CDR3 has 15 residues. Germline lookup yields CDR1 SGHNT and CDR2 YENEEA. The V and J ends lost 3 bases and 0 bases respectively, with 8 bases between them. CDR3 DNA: TGTGCCAGCAGCTTCGCTACAACGAACACCGGGGAGCTGTTTTTT. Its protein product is CASSFATTNTGELFF.

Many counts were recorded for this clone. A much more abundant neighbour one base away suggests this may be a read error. This CDR3 is CASSLDQSSTEAFF. The CDR3 nucleotides read TGTGCCAGCAGCTTAGACCAATCCAGCACTGAAGCTTTCTTT. The chain couples TRBV7-2 to TRBJ1-1; D is unclear. This CDR3 spans 14 amino acids. V gave up 1 base and J gave up 4 bases, with 10 bases separating them. Germline-derived CDR1 and CDR2 are SGHTA and FQGNSA.

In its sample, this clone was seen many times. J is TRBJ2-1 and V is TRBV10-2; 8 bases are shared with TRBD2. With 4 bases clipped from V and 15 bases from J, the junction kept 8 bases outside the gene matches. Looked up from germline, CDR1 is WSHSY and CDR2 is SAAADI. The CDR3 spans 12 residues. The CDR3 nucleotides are TGCGCCAGCAGTGGAGTCCGGGAGGGCGGGTTCTTC. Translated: CASSGVREGGFF.

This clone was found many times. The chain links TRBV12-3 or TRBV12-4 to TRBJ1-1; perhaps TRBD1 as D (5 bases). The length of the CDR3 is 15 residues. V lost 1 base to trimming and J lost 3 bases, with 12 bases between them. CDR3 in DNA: TGTGCCAGCAGTTTAGGGCCAGGGAGAGACACTGAAGCTTTCTTT. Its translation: CASSLGPGRDTEAFF.

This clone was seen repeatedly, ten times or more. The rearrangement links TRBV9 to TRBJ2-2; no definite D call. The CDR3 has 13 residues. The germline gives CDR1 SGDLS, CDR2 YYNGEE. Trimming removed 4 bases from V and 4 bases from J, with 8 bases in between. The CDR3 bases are TGTGCCAGCAGCATTACTACCACCGGGGAGCTGTTTTTT. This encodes CASSITTTGELFF.

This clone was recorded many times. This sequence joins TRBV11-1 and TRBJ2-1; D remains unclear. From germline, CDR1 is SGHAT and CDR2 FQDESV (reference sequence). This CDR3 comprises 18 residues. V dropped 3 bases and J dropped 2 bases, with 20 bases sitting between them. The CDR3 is CASSFRPVVVQTYNEQFF. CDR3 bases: TGTGCCAGCAGCTTCAGGCCCGTAGTCGTCCAGACCTACAATGAGCAGTTCTTC.

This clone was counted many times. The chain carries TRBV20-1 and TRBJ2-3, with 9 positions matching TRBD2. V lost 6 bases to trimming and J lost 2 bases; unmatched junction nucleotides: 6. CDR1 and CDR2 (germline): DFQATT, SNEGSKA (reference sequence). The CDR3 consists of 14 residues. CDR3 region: CSANSGSHTDTQYF. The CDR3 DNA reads TGCAGTGCCAATAGCGGGAGTCACACAGATACGCAGTATTTT.

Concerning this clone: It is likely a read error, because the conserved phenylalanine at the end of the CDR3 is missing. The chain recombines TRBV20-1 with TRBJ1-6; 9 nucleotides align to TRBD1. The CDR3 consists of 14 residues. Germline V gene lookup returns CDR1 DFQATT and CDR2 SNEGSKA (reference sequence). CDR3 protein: CSARVQDRGTPLHL. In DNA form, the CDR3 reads TGCAGTGCTAGAGTCCAGGACAGGGGTACACCACTCCACCTT.

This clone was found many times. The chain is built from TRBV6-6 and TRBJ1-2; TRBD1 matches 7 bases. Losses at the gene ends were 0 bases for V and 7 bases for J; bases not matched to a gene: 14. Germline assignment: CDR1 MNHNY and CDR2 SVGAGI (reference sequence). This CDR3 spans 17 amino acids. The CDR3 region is CASSYSKGGPPLGGYTF. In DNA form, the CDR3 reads TGTGCCAGCAGTTACTCGAAAGGGGGCCCCCCTCTGGGTGGCTACACCTTC.

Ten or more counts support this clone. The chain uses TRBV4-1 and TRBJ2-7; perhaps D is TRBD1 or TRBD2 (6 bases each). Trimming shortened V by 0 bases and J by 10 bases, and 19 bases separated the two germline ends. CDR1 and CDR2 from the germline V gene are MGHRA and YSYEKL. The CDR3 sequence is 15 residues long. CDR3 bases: TGCGCCAGCAGCCAAGAATTAGGAGGGGGGCGATCTCAGTACTTC. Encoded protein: CASSQELGGGRSQYF.

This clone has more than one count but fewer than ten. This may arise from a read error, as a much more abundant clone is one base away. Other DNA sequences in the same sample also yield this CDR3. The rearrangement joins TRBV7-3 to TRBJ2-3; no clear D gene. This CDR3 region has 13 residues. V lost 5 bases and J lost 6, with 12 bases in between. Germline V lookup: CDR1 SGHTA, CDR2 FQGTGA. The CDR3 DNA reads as TGTGCCAGCAGCGCAAACCTCGGTGATACGCAGTATTTT. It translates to CASSANLGDTQYF.

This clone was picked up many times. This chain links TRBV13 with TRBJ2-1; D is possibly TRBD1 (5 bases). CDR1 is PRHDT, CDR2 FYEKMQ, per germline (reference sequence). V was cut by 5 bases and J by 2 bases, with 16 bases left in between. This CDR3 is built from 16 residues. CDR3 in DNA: TGTGCCAGCAGCCCCTCTGGGGCAGACCCCTACAATGAGCAGTTCTTC. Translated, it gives CASSPSGADPYNEQFF.

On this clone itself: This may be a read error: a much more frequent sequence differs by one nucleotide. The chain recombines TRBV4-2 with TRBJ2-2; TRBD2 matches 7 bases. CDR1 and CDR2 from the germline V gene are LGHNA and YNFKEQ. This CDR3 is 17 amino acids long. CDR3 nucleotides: TGTGCCAGCAGCCAAGTGGGGCTAGCGGATAACACCGTGGAGCCGTTTTTT. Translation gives CASSQVGLADNTVEPFF.

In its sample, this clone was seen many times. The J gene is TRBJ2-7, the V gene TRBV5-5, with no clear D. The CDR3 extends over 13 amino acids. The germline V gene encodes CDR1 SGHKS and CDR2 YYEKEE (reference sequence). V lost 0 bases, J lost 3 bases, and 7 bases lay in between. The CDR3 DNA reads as TGTGCCAGCAGCTTGGATGTGGACTACGAGCAGTACTTC. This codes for CASSLDVDYEQYF.

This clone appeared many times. The CDR3 loop is CASYPSGGGYEQYF. The CDR3 nucleotides read TGTGCCAGCTATCCCAGCGGGGGAGGCTACGAGCAGTACTTC. The chain joins TRBV6-1 to TRBJ2-7; 8 bases line up with TRBD2. The germline V gene encodes CDR1 MNHNS and CDR2 SASEGT. The CDR3 is 14 residues long. V dropped 8 bases and J dropped 3; count of bases not matched to a gene: 9.

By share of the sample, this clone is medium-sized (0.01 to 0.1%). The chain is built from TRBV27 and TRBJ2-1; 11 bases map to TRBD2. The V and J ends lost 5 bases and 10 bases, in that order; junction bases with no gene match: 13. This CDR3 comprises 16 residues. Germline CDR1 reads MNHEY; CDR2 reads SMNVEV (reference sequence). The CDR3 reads CASSPRGTSGPLEQFF. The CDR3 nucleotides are TGTGCCAGCAGTCCTCGGGGGACTAGCGGACCCCTGGAGCAGTTCTTC.

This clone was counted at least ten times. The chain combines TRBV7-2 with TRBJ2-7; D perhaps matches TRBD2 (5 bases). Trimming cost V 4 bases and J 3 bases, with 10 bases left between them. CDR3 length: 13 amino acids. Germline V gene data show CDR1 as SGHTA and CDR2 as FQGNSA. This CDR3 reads CASSSQRNYEQYF. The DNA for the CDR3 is TGTGCCAGCAGCTCCCAGCGGAACTACGAGCAGTACTTC. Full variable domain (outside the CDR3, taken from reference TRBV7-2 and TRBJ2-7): GAGVSQSPSNKVTEKGKDVELRCDPISGHTALYWYRQSLGQGLEFLIYFQGNSAPDKSGLPSDRFSAERTGGSVSTLTIQRTQQEDSAVYLCASSSQRNYEQYFGPGTRLTVT.

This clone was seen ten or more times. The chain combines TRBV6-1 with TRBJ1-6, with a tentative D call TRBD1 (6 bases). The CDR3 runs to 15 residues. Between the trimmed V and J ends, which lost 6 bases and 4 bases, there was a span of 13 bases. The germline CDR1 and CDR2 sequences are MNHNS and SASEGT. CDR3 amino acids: CASRSAGAYNSPLHF. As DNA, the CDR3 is TGTGCCAGCAGGTCCGCAGGGGCTTATAATTCACCCCTCCACTTT.

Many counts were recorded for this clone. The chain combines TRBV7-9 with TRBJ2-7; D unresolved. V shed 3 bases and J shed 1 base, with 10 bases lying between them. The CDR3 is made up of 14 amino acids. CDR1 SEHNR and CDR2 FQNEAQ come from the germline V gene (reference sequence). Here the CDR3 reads CASSLGSGSYEQYF. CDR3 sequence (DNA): TGTGCCAGCAGCTTGGGCAGTGGATCCTACGAGCAGTACTTC.

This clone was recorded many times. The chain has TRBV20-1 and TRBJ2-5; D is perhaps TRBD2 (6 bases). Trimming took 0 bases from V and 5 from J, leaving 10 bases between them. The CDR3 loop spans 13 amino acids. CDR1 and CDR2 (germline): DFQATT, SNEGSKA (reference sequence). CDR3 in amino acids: CSARDRAGETQYF. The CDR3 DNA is TGCAGTGCTAGAGACAGGGCGGGGGAGACCCAGTACTTC.